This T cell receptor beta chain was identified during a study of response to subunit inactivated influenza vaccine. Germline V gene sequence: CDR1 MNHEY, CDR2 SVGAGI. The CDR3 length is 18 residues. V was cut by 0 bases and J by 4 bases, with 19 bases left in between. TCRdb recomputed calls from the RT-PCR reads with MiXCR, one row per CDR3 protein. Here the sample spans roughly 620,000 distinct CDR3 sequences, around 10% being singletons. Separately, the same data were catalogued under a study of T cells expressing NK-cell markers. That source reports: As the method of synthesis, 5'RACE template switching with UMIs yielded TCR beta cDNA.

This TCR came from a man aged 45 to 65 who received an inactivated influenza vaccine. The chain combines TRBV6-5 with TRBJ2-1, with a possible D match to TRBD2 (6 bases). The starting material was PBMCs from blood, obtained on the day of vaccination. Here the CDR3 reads CASSYSLAADLLYNEQFF. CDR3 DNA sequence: TGTGCCAGCAGTTACTCTTTAGCGGCCGACCTATTGTACAATGAGCAGTTCTTC.